The present TCR beta chain was sequenced within a study of blood T cell repertoires in COVID-19. Participants were aged about 18 to 89 years from about 25 US areas. Which cohort a participant joined came from the clinical history participants gave. Source study methods: Researchers report that nucleated cell counts were estimated from reference gene primer amplification. Measured with immunoSEQ multiplex PCR; TCRdb has only the in-frame clones, and not every one. V and J calls and clone size come straight from that table; D and trimming were deduced from the DNA. The sample shows some 270,000 clones, about nine tenths of them seen only once. This CDR3 spans 16 amino acids. V lost 6 bases and J lost 2; bases outside the gene matches: 7. Germline V gene lookup returns CDR1 SGHAT and CDR2 FQDESV (reference sequence).

The V call is TRBV11-1, the J call TRBJ2-1; 10 nucleotides match TRBD2. What was sequenced was PBMCs or T cells enriched from blood (not recorded which). The TCR comes from a woman aged 35 to 49 who had recovered from COVID-19. The CDR3 sequence is CASRAGGKEPYNEQFF. Written as DNA, the CDR3 is TGTGCCAGCAGAGCGGGGGGGAAGGAACCCTACAATGAGCAGTTCTTC.